A selection of T cell receptor beta chains follows, all from one sample in a study of Graves' ophthalmopathy and Graves' hyperthyroidism. TCRdb re-called the multiplex PCR reads with MiXCR, one entry per CDR3 protein. This sample has fewer than 20,000 distinct CDR3 sequences, with roughly 46% found just once. The sequenced sample was peripheral blood. These receptors all stem from a woman aged 40 to 50 with stable Graves' hyperthyroidism. The CDR3 runs from the conserved cysteine through the conserved F or W. Fields, in order: D gene, V gene, clone size, J gene, CDR3 protein, CDR3 DNA. The D gene is left open where the match is weak. Size tells how often a clone was seen (once, few, many) or the class of an expanded clone, and some rows leave it out.

d_gene: .
v_gene: TRBV7-2
abundance: .
j_gene: TRBJ1-5
CDR3aa: CASSFRRDSNQPQHF
CDR3nt: TGTGCCAGCAGCTTTCGCAGAGATAGCAATCAGCCCCAGCATTTT

d_gene: .
v_gene: TRBV2
abundance: medium-sized
j_gene: TRBJ1-5
CDR3aa: CASSEGKRPRPQHF
CDR3nt: TGTGCCAGCAGTGAGGGCAAGCGCCCACGGCCCCAGCATTTT

d_gene: TRBD1
v_gene: TRBV28
abundance: few
j_gene: TRBJ1-2
CDR3aa: CASSTSSFGTGVIYGYTF
CDR3nt: TGTGCCAGCAGCACATCCTCATTCGGGACAGGAGTAATCTATGGCTACACCTTC

d_gene: TRBD1
v_gene: TRBV2
abundance: .
j_gene: TRBJ1-2
CDR3aa: CASSDRGHGYTF
CDR3nt: TGTGCCAGCAGTGATAGGGGGCATGGCTACACCTTC

d_gene: .
v_gene: TRBV9
abundance: .
j_gene: TRBJ1-6
CDR3aa: CASSASNSRLHF
CDR3nt: TGTGCAAGCAGCGCAAGTAATTCACGCCTCCATTTT

d_gene: TRBD1
v_gene: TRBV7-9
abundance: medium-sized
j_gene: TRBJ2-5
CDR3aa: CASSLALGQGYF
CDR3nt: TGTGCCAGCAGCTTAGCCTTGGGACAGGGGTACTTC

d_gene: .
v_gene: TRBV19
abundance: .
j_gene: TRBJ2-7
CDR3aa: CASSIGGNGYEQYF
CDR3nt: TGTGCCAGTAGTATCGGAGGGAATGGCTACGAGCAGTACTTC

d_gene: .
v_gene: TRBV20-1
abundance: .
j_gene: TRBJ1-5
CDR3aa: CSARTGPNQPQHF
CDR3nt: TGCAGTGCTAGAACGGGCCCCAATCAGCCCCAGCATTTT

d_gene: .
v_gene: TRBV29-1
abundance: medium-sized
j_gene: TRBJ1-3
CDR3aa: CSVSVGSSGNTIYF
CDR3nt: TGCAGCGTTTCGGTCGGCTCCTCTGGAAACACCATATATTTT

d_gene: .
v_gene: TRBV5-1
abundance: .
j_gene: TRBJ1-1
CDR3aa: CASSGAELNTEALF
CDR3nt: TGCGCCAGCAGCGGTGCGGAACTGAACACTGAAGCTCTCTTT

d_gene: .
v_gene: TRBV2
abundance: .
j_gene: TRBJ2-3
CDR3aa: CASIMIKDTQYF
CDR3nt: TGTGCCAGCATAATGATTAAAGATACGCAGTATTTT

d_gene: TRBD1
v_gene: TRBV10-3
abundance: medium-sized
j_gene: TRBJ1-1
CDR3aa: CAISETGENTEAFF
CDR3nt: TGTGCCATCAGTGAGACAGGGGAGAACACTGAAGCTTTCTTT

d_gene: .
v_gene: TRBV4-1
abundance: few
j_gene: TRBJ1-1
CDR3aa: CASSQGRNIEAFF
CDR3nt: TGCGCCAGCAGCCAGGGACGGAACATTGAAGCTTTCTTT

d_gene: TRBD2
v_gene: TRBV6-2/TRBV6-3
abundance: .
j_gene: TRBJ2-7
CDR3aa: CASSYSASGRHEQYF
CDR3nt: TGTGCCAGCAGTTACTCGGCTAGCGGGAGGCACGAGCAGTACTTC

d_gene: .
v_gene: TRBV7-9
abundance: many
j_gene: TRBJ2-1
CDR3aa: CASSLITESNQYNEQFF
CDR3nt: TGTGCCAGCAGCTTAATCACGGAATCCAACCAATACAATGAGCAGTTCTTC

d_gene: .
v_gene: TRBV5-1
abundance: .
j_gene: TRBJ2-7
CDR3aa: CASSLADAGTPVSF
CDR3nt: TGCGCCAGCAGCTTGGCCGATGCCGGGACACCGGTCTCCTTC

d_gene: TRBD1
v_gene: TRBV19
abundance: many
j_gene: TRBJ1-5
CDR3aa: CASRTGAYSNQPQHF
CDR3nt: TGTGCCAGTAGGACAGGGGCTTATAGCAATCAGCCCCAGCATTTT

d_gene: .
v_gene: TRBV28
abundance: .
j_gene: TRBJ2-3
CDR3aa: CASSLGSLTDTQYF
CDR3nt: TGTGCCAGCAGTTTAGGCTCACTCACAGATACGCAGTATTTT

d_gene: .
v_gene: TRBV7-9
abundance: .
j_gene: TRBJ1-1
CDR3aa: CASSFFSGKNTEAFF
CDR3nt: TGTGCCAGCAGCTTTTTTTCAGGAAAGAACACTGAAGCTTTCTTT

d_gene: TRBD2
v_gene: TRBV7-2
abundance: medium-sized
j_gene: TRBJ2-1
CDR3aa: CASSLASGINEQFF
CDR3nt: TGTGCCAGCAGCTTAGCTAGCGGGATTAATGAGCAGTTCTTC

d_gene: TRBD1
v_gene: TRBV5-4
abundance: .
j_gene: TRBJ1-5
CDR3aa: CASSMGQGDNQPQHF
CDR3nt: TGTGCCAGCAGCATGGGACAGGGGGACAATCAGCCCCAGCATTTT

d_gene: TRBD2
v_gene: TRBV10-2
abundance: .
j_gene: TRBJ2-1
CDR3aa: CASLLAGPDEQFF
CDR3nt: TGCGCCAGCCTTTTAGCGGGACCCGATGAGCAGTTCTTC

d_gene: .
v_gene: TRBV11-2
abundance: many
j_gene: TRBJ2-5
CDR3aa: CASSLNQETQYF
CDR3nt: TGTGCCAGCAGCTTAAACCAAGAGACCCAGTACTTC

d_gene: TRBD2
v_gene: TRBV7-8
abundance: many
j_gene: TRBJ2-3
CDR3aa: CASSFSGGADTQYF
CDR3nt: TGTGCCAGCAGCTTTAGCGGGGGGGCAGATACGCAGTATTTT

d_gene: .
v_gene: TRBV24-1
abundance: .
j_gene: TRBJ2-2
CDR3aa: CATSRGQSTGELFF
CDR3nt: TGTGCCACCAGTCGAGGGCAGAGCACCGGGGAGCTGTTTTTT

d_gene: .
v_gene: TRBV29-1
abundance: .
j_gene: TRBJ2-3
CDR3aa: CSVSVGSTDTQYF
CDR3nt: TGCAGCGTATCCGTTGGGAGCACAGATACGCAGTATTTT

d_gene: .
v_gene: TRBV6-5
abundance: few
j_gene: TRBJ2-3
CDR3aa: CASSLTGTTTDTQYF
CDR3nt: TGTGCCAGCAGTTTAACCGGGACGACCACAGATACGCAGTATTTT

d_gene: .
v_gene: TRBV6-6
abundance: .
j_gene: TRBJ2-5
CDR3aa: CASREAGLQETQYF
CDR3nt: TGTGCCAGCAGGGAGGCGGGACTTCAAGAGACCCAGTACTTC

d_gene: .
v_gene: TRBV10-1
abundance: .
j_gene: TRBJ1-5
CDR3aa: CASSVQRVSPQHF
CDR3nt: TGCGCCAGCAGTGTGCAGAGGGTCAGCCCACAGCATTTT

d_gene: .
v_gene: TRBV5-5
abundance: .
j_gene: TRBJ1-2
CDR3aa: CASSSQGPYKGYTF
CDR3nt: TGTGCCAGCAGCTCCCAGGGACCCTACAAAGGCTACACCTTC

d_gene: .
v_gene: TRBV4-3
abundance: .
j_gene: TRBJ1-2
CDR3aa: CASSQGIRGRGYTF
CDR3nt: TGCGCCAGCAGCCAAGGGATAAGGGGCCGGGGCTACACCTTC

d_gene: .
v_gene: TRBV5-1
abundance: many
j_gene: TRBJ1-1
CDR3aa: CASSSALNTEAFF
CDR3nt: TGCGCCAGCAGCTCAGCGCTGAACACTGAAGCTTTCTTT

d_gene: .
v_gene: TRBV29-1
abundance: .
j_gene: TRBJ2-1
CDR3aa: CSVEDRGRGTYNEQFF
CDR3nt: TGCAGCGTTGAAGATAGGGGGAGAGGGACTTACAACGAGCAGTTCTTC

d_gene: .
v_gene: TRBV10-3
abundance: .
j_gene: TRBJ1-3
CDR3aa: CAISGGPLSGNTIYF
CDR3nt: TGTGCCATCAGTGGCGGCCCCCTATCTGGAAACACCATATATTTT

d_gene: .
v_gene: TRBV5-1
abundance: many
j_gene: TRBJ1-1
CDR3aa: CASSVGTREAFF
CDR3nt: TGCGCCAGCAGCGTCGGGACGCGTGAAGCTTTCTTT

d_gene: .
v_gene: TRBV19
abundance: .
j_gene: TRBJ2-7
CDR3aa: CASSGTREYEQHF
CDR3nt: TGTGCCAGTAGTGGGACACGGGAATACGAGCAGCACTTC

d_gene: TRBD1
v_gene: TRBV7-9
abundance: .
j_gene: TRBJ2-7
CDR3aa: CASSIQGADERYF
CDR3nt: TGTGCCAGCAGCATACAGGGGGCGGACGAGCGGTACTTC

d_gene: TRBD2
v_gene: TRBV3-1
abundance: few
j_gene: TRBJ2-5
CDR3aa: CASSQGLAQETQYF
CDR3nt: TGTGCCAGCAGCCAAGGACTAGCCCAAGAGACCCAGTACTTC

d_gene: TRBD2
v_gene: TRBV6-6
abundance: .
j_gene: TRBJ2-5
CDR3aa: CASSQAEGLAAYF
CDR3nt: TGTGCCAGCAGCCAGGCCGAGGGACTAGCGGCGTACTTC

d_gene: TRBD1
v_gene: TRBV7-9
abundance: many
j_gene: TRBJ1-1
CDR3aa: CASIVGSRTGGTEAFF
CDR3nt: TGTGCCAGCATCGTCGGATCCCGGACAGGGGGCACTGAAGCTTTCTTT

d_gene: .
v_gene: TRBV7-9
abundance: many
j_gene: TRBJ2-1
CDR3aa: CASSWREDIYNEQFF
CDR3nt: TGTGCCAGCAGCTGGAGGGAGGACATTTACAATGAGCAGTTCTTC

d_gene: .
v_gene: TRBV6-6
abundance: many
j_gene: TRBJ1-6
CDR3aa: CASSYSSYNSPLHF
CDR3nt: TGTGCCAGCAGTTATAGCTCCTATAATTCACCCCTCCACTTT

d_gene: .
v_gene: TRBV11-2
abundance: many
j_gene: TRBJ1-2
CDR3aa: CASSLVGDGYTF
CDR3nt: TGTGCCAGCAGCTTAGTTGGGGATGGCTACACCTTC

d_gene: .
v_gene: TRBV5-1
abundance: .
j_gene: TRBJ1-5
CDR3aa: CASSLGDRRNQPQHF
CDR3nt: TGCGCCAGCAGCTTGGGAGACAGGAGAAATCAGCCCCAGCATTTT

d_gene: .
v_gene: TRBV10-3
abundance: .
j_gene: TRBJ2-7
CDR3aa: CAISESTGLFEQYF
CDR3nt: TGTGCCATCAGTGAGTCTACAGGGTTATTCGAGCAGTACTTC

d_gene: TRBD2
v_gene: TRBV24-1
abundance: medium-sized
j_gene: TRBJ2-7
CDR3aa: CATSAGGASEQYF
CDR3nt: TGTGCCACCAGTGCGGGGGGGGCGAGTGAGCAGTACTTC

d_gene: TRBD1
v_gene: TRBV7-6
abundance: .
j_gene: TRBJ1-6
CDR3aa: CASSLAGQGRYSPLHF
CDR3nt: TGTGCCAGCAGCTTAGCGGGACAGGGGAGGTATTCACCCCTCCACTTT

d_gene: TRBD2
v_gene: TRBV20-1
abundance: .
j_gene: TRBJ2-1
CDR3aa: CSARPNRRASGDAEQFF
CDR3nt: TGCAGTGCTAGGCCAAACCGACGGGCTAGCGGGGACGCCGAGCAGTTCTTC

d_gene: .
v_gene: TRBV6-4
abundance: .
j_gene: TRBJ2-1
CDR3aa: CASSDSEERGEQFF
CDR3nt: TGTGCCAGCAGTGACTCGGAGGAAAGGGGTGAGCAGTTCTTC

d_gene: TRBD2
v_gene: TRBV20-1
abundance: .
j_gene: TRBJ2-1
CDR3aa: CSANPGGTSGRGGQFF
CDR3nt: TGCAGTGCTAATCCAGGGGGGACTAGCGGGAGAGGAGGGCAGTTCTTC

d_gene: .
v_gene: TRBV5-6
abundance: many
j_gene: TRBJ2-1
CDR3aa: CASSRDNEQFF
CDR3nt: TGTGCCAGCAGCCGGGACAATGAGCAGTTCTTC

d_gene: .
v_gene: TRBV10-3
abundance: .
j_gene: TRBJ1-5
CDR3aa: CATGGGLYSNQPQHF
CDR3nt: TGTGCCACCGGGGGGGGGCTGTATAGCAATCAGCCCCAGCATTTT

d_gene: .
v_gene: TRBV9
abundance: once
j_gene: TRBJ2-2
CDR3aa: CASSVRTGELFF
CDR3nt: TGTGCCAGCAGCGTTAGGACCGGGGAGCTGTTTTTT

d_gene: TRBD1
v_gene: TRBV10-2
abundance: medium-sized
j_gene: TRBJ2-7
CDR3aa: CASSPPGDSFYEQYF
CDR3nt: TGCGCCAGCAGTCCCCCCGGGGACAGCTTCTACGAGCAGTACTTC

d_gene: .
v_gene: TRBV20-1
abundance: many
j_gene: TRBJ1-6
CDR3aa: CSAINRDSSYNSPLHF
CDR3nt: TGCAGTGCTATAAACAGGGATAGCTCCTATAATTCACCCCTCCACTTT

d_gene: .
v_gene: TRBV10-3
abundance: few
j_gene: TRBJ1-1
CDR3aa: CAISVAGSTEAFF
CDR3nt: TGTGCCATCAGTGTGGCAGGGAGCACCGAAGCTTTCTTT

d_gene: .
v_gene: TRBV6-5
abundance: .
j_gene: TRBJ1-4
CDR3aa: CASRATATKEKRFF
CDR3nt: TGTGCCAGCAGGGCGACCGCAACTAAGGAAAAACGGTTTTTT

d_gene: .
v_gene: TRBV19
abundance: .
j_gene: TRBJ1-2
CDR3aa: CACIPGGHSSYDYTF
CDR3nt: TGTGCCTGTATCCCGGGGGGCCATTCAAGCTATGACTACACCTTC